The 27 T cell receptor beta chains below were found in one sample sequenced in a study of response to subunit inactivated influenza vaccine. TCRdb passed the RT-PCR reads through MiXCR, listing each CDR3 protein once. The sample lists about 570,000 distinct CDR3 sequences; roughly 10% were seen once. A further study also used this sample, focusing on T cells expressing NK-cell markers. That source reports: A 5'RACE template switching approach incorporating UMIs was used to make TCR beta cDNA.

This sample comprised PBMCs from blood, obtained on the day of vaccination. Receptors were obtained from a man over 45 who received an inactivated influenza vaccine.

The J gene is TRBJ2-7, the V gene TRBV30; weak D call: TRBD2 (6 bases). The CDR3 consists of 12 residues. With 0 bases removed from V and 10 bases from J, the gap between germline ends came to 13 bases. Germline V lookup: CDR1 GTSNPN, CDR2 SVGIG (reference sequence). This CDR3 reads CAWSVGGGIQYF. DNA of the CDR3: TGTGCCTGGAGTGTAGGTGGGGGGATTCAGTACTTC.

J is TRBJ2-2 and V is TRBV2; D uncertain. Per the germline V gene, CDR1 is SNHLY and CDR2 is FYNNEI. The CDR3 consists of 12 residues. Trimming took off 4 bases at V and 6 bases at J, with 6 bases between the two ends. DNA for the CDR3: TGTGCCAGCAGTGGGGCCTCCGGGGAGCTGTTTTTT. Translated, it gives CASSGASGELFF. Full variable domain (outside the CDR3, taken from reference TRBV2 and TRBJ2-2): EPEVTQTPSHQVTQMGQEVILRCVPISNHLYFYWYRQILGQKVEFLVSFYNNEISEKSEIFDDQFSVERPDGSNFTLKIRSTKLEDSAMYFCASSGASGELFFGEGSRLTVL.

This clonotype appeared a few times. This chain joins TRBV5-1 and TRBJ2-7, with a weak D call TRBD1 (6 bases). This CDR3 region has 14 residues. The ends were cut back, 4 bases at V and 6 bases at J, with 17 bases in the middle. Germline CDR1 is SGHRS and CDR2 is YFSETQ. The CDR3 DNA reads as TGCGCCAGCAGCCCCCCCTCACGAGGGGGCGAGCAGTACTTC. Residues: CASSPPSRGGEQYF.

This clonotype was recorded a few times. The chain uses TRBV6-5 and TRBJ2-1; TRBD2 aligns across 10 bases. CDR1 is MNHEY and CDR2 is SVGAGI in the germline V gene. The CDR3 consists of 15 residues. V lost 0 bases to trimming and J lost 10 bases; unmatched junction nucleotides: 6. CDR3 protein: CASSYSAGGPYEQFF. DNA of the CDR3: TGTGCCAGCAGTTACTCAGCGGGGGGGCCTTACGAGCAGTTCTTC.

The chain carries TRBV28 and TRBJ2-3; no firm D call. Germline V CDR1 and CDR2: MDHEN, SYDVKM. The V end lost 5 bases, the J end lost 4 bases, and 7 bases lay between the germline ends. This CDR3 is 12 amino acids long. The DNA for the CDR3 is TGTGCCAGCAGTGCACCCTCAGATACGCAGTATTTT. This translates into CASSAPSDTQYF.

This clonotype has a count of ten or more. The V call is TRBV5-1, the J call TRBJ2-2; 7 positions match TRBD2. Germline V CDR1 and CDR2: SGHRS, YFSETQ. V trimming: 4 bases; J trimming: 7 bases; junction bases outside the gene matches: 10. The CDR3 totals 15 residues. The CDR3 sequence: CASSETSRGGGELFF. The CDR3 DNA follows: TGCGCCAGCAGCGAGACTAGCCGGGGAGGCGGGGAGCTGTTTTTT.

Points on this clonotype: A much larger clone differs from this one at a single base, so this may be a read error. The chain employs TRBV7-8 and TRBJ2-7; 7 bases agree with TRBD1. The junction had 13 bases not matched to a gene; V was cut back by 5 bases and J by 3 bases. The length of the CDR3 is 16 residues. Germline V gene sequence: CDR1 SGHVS, CDR2 FQNEAQ. CDR3 sequence reads: CASSIGVRTGDYEQYF. The CDR3 bases are TGTGCCAGCAGCATAGGGGTCAGGACAGGAGACTACGAGCAGTACTTC.

This rearrangement joins TRBV5-1 to TRBJ2-3, with D tentatively TRBD1 (5 bases). Germline loops: CDR1 SGHRS, CDR2 YFSETQ. Trimming removed 1 base from V and 5 bases from J, with 11 bases in between. The CDR3 loop spans 14 amino acids. CDR3 nucleotide sequence: TGCGCCAGCAGCTTGAAATCAACAGGAGATACGCAGTATTTT. Amino acids: CASSLKSTGDTQYF.

The chain links TRBV5-5 to TRBJ2-7; the D is unclear. The V gene lost 0 bases and the J gene lost 3 bases, with 13 bases spanning the gap. Germline lookup yields CDR1 SGHKS and CDR2 YYEKEE (reference sequence). The CDR3 has 15 amino acids. CDR3 bases: TGTGCCAGCAGCTTGGCGGCAGGTGGTCGCTACGAGCAGTACTTC. Protein product: CASSLAAGGRYEQYF.

The V and J genes are TRBV29-1 and TRBJ1-4; D might be TRBD1 (5 bases). There are 12 residues in the CDR3. Germline lookup yields CDR1 SQVTM and CDR2 ANQGSEA. The V end was cut by 7 bases, the J end by 5 bases, with 11 bases between. CDR3 amino acids: CSARDGNEKLFF. DNA for the CDR3: TGCAGCGCTCGGGACGGGAATGAAAAACTGTTTTTT.

This clonotype was observed a few times. The chain recombines TRBV6-5 with TRBJ2-5; 7 bases match TRBD2. From germline, CDR1 is MNHEY and CDR2 SVGAGI. Germline trimming cut 2 bases from V and 2 bases from J; bases unmatched to any gene: 11. The CDR3 totals 17 residues. CDR3 in amino acids: CASSYRDYWGGQETQYF. The CDR3 region has the DNA TGTGCCAGCAGTTACCGGGACTACTGGGGGGGACAAGAGACCCAGTACTTC.

The chain is built from TRBV7-2 and TRBJ2-3, with 10 bases lining up with TRBD1. The junction had 5 bases not matched to a gene; V was cut back by 5 bases and J by 3 bases. The CDR3 spans 15 residues. Germline lookup yields CDR1 SGHTA and CDR2 FQGNSA. Here the CDR3 DNA reads TGTGCCAGCAGCCTTTGGACAGGGGGAACAGATACGCAGTATTTT. Amino acids: CASSLWTGGTDTQYF. The entire variable domain, with the rest obtained from reference TRBV7-2 and TRBJ2-3, is as follows: GAGVSQSPSNKVTEKGKDVELRCDPISGHTALYWYRQSLGQGLEFLIYFQGNSAPDKSGLPSDRFSAERTGGSVSTLTIQRTQQEDSAVYLCASSLWTGGTDTQYFGPGTRLTVL.

This clonotype was counted ten times or more. This sequence joins TRBV27 and TRBJ2-3; 13 bases are shared with TRBD2. The CDR3 covers 15 residues. Germline V CDR1 and CDR2: MNHEY, SMNVEV (reference sequence). J lost 6 bases, V lost 8 bases, and 8 bases had no gene match. CDR3 amino acids: CASSRTSGGADTQYF. The CDR3 region has the DNA TGTGCCAGCTCCCGAACTAGCGGGGGGGCTGATACGCAGTATTTT.

The V gene is TRBV4-3, the J gene TRBJ2-2; the match to TRBD2 covers 11 bases. This CDR3 has 15 amino acids. Germline values: CDR1 LGHNA, CDR2 YSLEER. The V segment lost 1 base and the J segment 7 bases; nucleotides outside the gene matches: 2. The CDR3 bases are TGCGCCAGCAGCCAAGTCCTAGCGGGAGGCGGGGAGCTGTTTTTT. It specifies CASSQVLAGGGELFF.

This clonotype was counted a few times. Being one base from a much bigger clone, this may be a read error. The rearrangement uses TRBV10-3 and TRBJ2-2, with no clear D. The CDR3 is 11 amino acids. The germline V gene has CDR1 ENHRY and CDR2 SYGVKD. CDR3 protein: CAISNTVELFF. The DNA of the CDR3 is TGTGCCATCAGTAACACCGTGGAGCTGTTTTTT.

V and J are TRBV27 and TRBJ1-1; 9 bases fit TRBD1. The CDR3 runs to 15 residues. Looked up from germline, CDR1 is MNHEY and CDR2 is SMNVEV (reference sequence). V was clipped by 6 bases and J by 4 bases; unmatched bases: 9. CDR3 loop: CASRKTTGGFTEAFF. For the CDR3, the DNA is TGTGCCAGCAGGAAAACGACAGGGGGGTTCACTGAAGCTTTCTTT.

This clonotype was seen more than once but under ten times. The genes are TRBV6-2 or TRBV6-3 and TRBJ2-7; TRBD1 matches at 10 bases. The CDR3 has 15 residues. The V and J ends lost 4 bases and 6 bases, in that order; junction bases with no gene match: 9. From germline, CDR1 is MNHEY and CDR2 SVGEGT. The CDR3 here is CASSSGTGVGGEQYF. The CDR3 bases are TGTGCCAGCAGTTCTGGGACAGGGGTAGGTGGCGAGCAGTACTTC.

J is TRBJ2-1 and V is TRBV15; TRBD2 is a possible D gene (6 bases). The CDR3 spans 14 residues. CDR1 is LNHNV, CDR2 YYDKDF, per germline (reference sequence). Trimming pared 5 bases from V and 5 bases from J, leaving 13 bases between. CDR3: CATSPSGGNNEQFF. The CDR3 DNA follows: TGTGCCACCAGCCCGTCCGGAGGGAACAATGAGCAGTTCTTC.

This clonotype came up a few times. The chain is built from TRBV6-1 and TRBJ1-6, with 8 bases matching TRBD1. The CDR3 consists of 17 residues. CDR1 and CDR2 from the germline V gene are MNHNS and SASEGT. J was trimmed by 9 bases and V by 7 bases; bases with no gene match: 17. CDR3 region: CASTAIPTGVLGSPLHF. DNA of the CDR3: TGTGCCAGCACCGCAATTCCGACAGGGGTTTTAGGTTCACCCCTCCACTTT.

This clonotype has just a few counts. The chain has TRBV6-2 or TRBV6-3 and TRBJ2-4, with D possibly being TRBD1 (5 bases). The CDR3 runs to 11 residues. CDR1 is MNHEY and CDR2 is SVGEGT in the germline V gene. V was pared by 7 bases and J by 5 bases, with 6 bases between. The CDR3: CASKTENIQYF. DNA for the CDR3: TGTGCCAGCAAGACAGAAAACATTCAGTACTTC.

This clonotype was observed a few times. DNA of the CDR3: TGCGCCAGCAGCCAAGGAGACTCGGATGGCTACACCTTC. Its translation: CASSQGDSDGYTF. The chain has TRBV5-1 and TRBJ1-2; D remains unclear. Trimming pared 4 bases from V and 6 bases from J, leaving 13 bases between. The V gene's germline CDR1 is SGHRS and CDR2 YFSETQ. This CDR3 spans 13 amino acids.

The table lists this clonotype with a few counts. The rearrangement uses TRBV5-5 and TRBJ2-1; D might be TRBD2 (5 bases). There are 15 residues in the CDR3. Looked up from germline, CDR1 is SGHKS and CDR2 is YYEKEE (reference sequence). V was trimmed by 2 bases and J by 2 bases, leaving 11 bases between them. CDR3 in amino acids: CASSFFSGPYNEQFF. CDR3 nucleotide sequence: TGTGCCAGCAGCTTTTTCAGCGGACCCTACAATGAGCAGTTCTTC.

This clonotype was counted a few times. CDR3 residues: CARRDLALNYGYTF. Here the CDR3 DNA reads TGCGCCAGGAGGGACCTCGCGCTAAACTATGGCTACACCTTC. The V and J genes are TRBV10-1 and TRBJ1-2; D may be TRBD1 (5 bases). V lost 9 bases to trimming and J lost 2 bases, with 16 bases between them. Germline assignment: CDR1 WNHNN and CDR2 SYGVQD (reference sequence). This CDR3 is built from 14 residues.

V and J are TRBV11-3 and TRBJ2-2, with no clear D. Germline V gene data show CDR1 as SGHNT and CDR2 as YENEEA. V was clipped by 5 bases and J by 3 bases, with 16 bases between them. This CDR3 region has 16 residues. In nucleotides, the CDR3 is TGTGCCAGCAGCACCGACGGACGTCTCGACACCGGGGAGCTGTTTTTT. Its protein product is CASSTDGRLDTGELFF.

The rearrangement joins TRBV5-1 to TRBJ2-3; TRBD1 agrees at 9 bases. The CDR3 has 16 amino acids. With V trimmed by 4 bases and J by 3 bases, 9 bases remained unmatched. Looked up from germline, CDR1 is SGHRS and CDR2 is YFSETQ. The CDR3 region has the DNA TGCGCCAGCAGCACCGGGACAGGGCACCCTACAGATACGCAGTATTTT. This translates into CASSTGTGHPTDTQYF.

The chain couples TRBV2 to TRBJ2-3, with 7 bases lining up with TRBD2. The J segment lost 2 bases and the V segment lost 5 bases, leaving 10 bases of the junction unmatched. The CDR3 is made up of 16 amino acids. The germline CDR1 and CDR2 sequences are SNHLY and FYNNEI. CDR3 coding DNA: TGTGCCAGCAGTCCCTCAGTCGCGGGGGTCACAGATACGCAGTATTTT. It yields the protein CASSPSVAGVTDTQYF.

The V gene is TRBV10-3, the J gene TRBJ1-5, with a possible D match to TRBD1 (5 bases). CDR1 is ENHRY, CDR2 SYGVKD, per germline. The CDR3 totals 16 residues. The V gene lost 0 bases and the J gene lost 2 bases, with 11 bases spanning the gap. The CDR3 is CAISESSLGGNQPQHF. CDR3 nucleotides: TGTGCCATCAGTGAGTCGAGTTTGGGGGGCAATCAGCCCCAGCATTTT.